This TCR beta chain was identified in a study of beta chain features in type 1 diabetes. Study-wide results and limits: Patients with Type 1 diabetes showed moderately but significantly shorter TCRB CDR3s in all four CD4+ subsets.

In this sample, this clone turned up a few times. Antigen unknown. Heparinised blood was drawn once per donor, averaging about 0.11 L. CD45RO/CCR7/CD25/CD127/CD95/CD27 staining was used to isolate CD4+ naive, central memory, regulatory and stem cell-like memory cells by sorting. Isolated RNA was reverse transcribed in full, so expressed TCRB transcripts were sequenced. Mean read depth for naive, central memory and regulatory T cell samples was about 3.6 million reads. Libraries were prepared by immunoSEQ multiplex PCR; TCRdb keeps only in-frame clonotypes and omits some of them. The sample records some 280,000 clones, 14% being singletons. The germline V gene has CDR1 ENHRY and CDR2 SYGVKD. The CDR3 covers 13 residues. V gave up 5 bases and J gave up 6 bases, with 12 bases separating them.

This TCR derives from a man aged 30 to 45 with type 1 diabetes. The sample consisted of naive CD4+ T cells from blood. The chain joins TRBV10-3 to TRBJ2-3; tentative D call: TRBD2 (5 bases). The DNA for the CDR3 is TGTGCCATCAGTCGGCCTGGGAGCGATACGCAGTATTTT. This gives the protein CAISRPGSDTQYF.